Listed below are T cell receptor beta chains from one sample, sequenced in a study of blood T cells in healthy people across ages. Each CDR3 protein gets one entry after TCRdb re-called the 5' RACE reads with MiXCR. The repertoire includes more than 1,400,000 distinct CDR3 sequences, 42% of them detected once, and roughly 7.9% sits in the top ten. Input material: blood. These receptors were obtained from a woman under 30 in good health. CDR3s include the opening cysteine and the closing phenylalanine or tryptophan. A D gene is named only where the DNA matches it firmly. A clone size is listed for some rows: how often the clone was seen (once, few, many), or a class if it is expanded.

V	size	D	J	CDR3	DNA
TRBV21-1	NA	NA	TRBJ2-7	CATPVQPYEQYF	TGTGCCACTCCAGTACAACCCTACGAGCAGTACTTC
TRBV5-5	NA	NA	TRBJ2-1	CVSAPRAVAGGEQFF	TGTGTCAGCGCACCGAGGGCGGTTGCTGGGGGTGAGCAGTTCTTC
TRBV4-1	few	TRBD2	TRBJ2-7	CASSPLAGEEQYF	TGCGCCAGCAGCCCACTAGCGGGGGAGGAGCAGTACTTC
TRBV20-1	NA	NA	TRBJ1-2	CIGANYGYTF	TGCATTGGGGCTAACTATGGCTACACCTTC
TRBV3-1	NA	NA	TRBJ2-3	CASSQDLRGDTQYF	TGTGCCAGCAGCCAAGATCTTCGGGGGGATACGCAGTATTTT
TRBV5-6	NA	NA	TRBJ2-3	CASSSGYRAYF	TGTGCCAGCAGCTCCGGTTATCGGGCGTATTTT
TRBV4-1	NA	NA	TRBJ2-3	CASSQVGGLTSTDTQYF	TGCGCCAGCAGCCAAGTCGGAGGACTAACTAGCACAGATACGCAGTATTTT
TRBV6-1	few	NA	TRBJ1-2	CASRPSGRVGSAYGYTF	TGTGCCAGCAGACCCTCAGGGAGGGTGGGCAGCGCTTATGGCTACACCTTC
TRBV12-3/TRBV12-4	NA	TRBD2	TRBJ2-2	CASRTDFLAGGITGELFF	TGTGCCAGCCGGACCGACTTCCTAGCGGGAGGTATCACCGGGGAGCTGTTTTTT
TRBV4-1	NA	NA	TRBJ1-2	CASRQEGFSIQGYTF	TGCGCCAGCAGACAAGAGGGGTTTTCCATTCAAGGCTACACCTTC
TRBV7-2	few	NA	TRBJ1-1	CASSTSRVGNTEAFF	TGTGCCAGCAGCACTTCCAGGGTGGGGAACACTGAAGCTTTCTTT
TRBV7-2	NA	TRBD1	TRBJ1-2	CASSLGSGGRGYTF	TGTGCCAGCAGCTTAGGTTCAGGGGGGAGGGGCTACACCTTC
TRBV20-1	few	TRBD2	TRBJ2-5	CSASVAGYQETQYF	TGCAGTGCTAGCGTAGCGGGGTACCAAGAGACCCAGTACTTC
TRBV27	few	NA	TRBJ2-5	CASSLGNGLTKTQYF	TGTGCCAGCAGTTTGGGGAACGGGCTAACAAAGACCCAGTACTTC
TRBV14	few	NA	TRBJ2-7	CASSPKIFYEQYF	TGTGCCAGCAGCCCGAAGATTTTCTACGAGCAGTACTTC
TRBV6-1	few	NA	TRBJ2-1	CASSAGGALAHDGEQFF	TGTGCCAGCAGTGCCGGAGGGGCTCTAGCACACGATGGAGAGCAGTTCTTC
TRBV12-3/TRBV12-4	once	NA	TRBJ1-4	CASRAQEGNEKLFF	TGTGCCAGCAGGGCTCAGGAGGGGAACGAAAAACTGTTTTTT
TRBV7-9	once	NA	TRBJ1-1	CASSDVPEAFF	TGTGCCAGCAGCGACGTACCTGAAGCTTTCTTT
TRBV5-8	NA	TRBD1	TRBJ2-3	CASTKGGTITDTQYF	TGTGCCAGCACAAAAGGGGGCACGATAACAGATACGCAGTATTTT
TRBV14	NA	NA	TRBJ2-7	CASSQGRGNQYF	TGTGCCAGCAGCCAAGGGAGGGGGAACCAGTACTTC
TRBV29-1	NA	TRBD1	TRBJ1-1	CSARGQGVTEAFF	TGCAGCGCGCGAGGACAGGGCGTAACTGAAGCTTTCTTT
TRBV12-3/TRBV12-4	many	TRBD2	TRBJ2-7	CASSGLAGTGEQYF	TGTGCCAGCAGCGGACTAGCGGGGACGGGGGAGCAGTACTTC
TRBV20-1	NA	TRBD2	TRBJ2-1	CSAPRAGGYNEQFF	TGCAGTGCCCCGCGGGCGGGAGGCTACAATGAGCAGTTCTTC
TRBV5-1	few	NA	TRBJ2-3	CASREFTDTQYF	TGCGCCAGCAGGGAATTCACAGATACGCAGTATTTT
TRBV4-1	NA	TRBD1	TRBJ1-1	CASSQSTGSNTEAFF	TGCGCCAGCAGCCAATCGACAGGGAGTAACACTGAAGCTTTCTTT
TRBV7-6	NA	NA	TRBJ2-6	CASSPPTEKSSGANVLTF	TGTGCCAGCAGCCCACCGACAGAGAAGAGCTCTGGGGCCAACGTCCTGACTTTC
TRBV5-1	NA	TRBD2	TRBJ2-1	CASSPSGSSNEQFF	TGCGCCAGCAGCCCGAGCGGGAGTTCGAATGAGCAGTTCTTC
TRBV11-2	NA	TRBD1	TRBJ2-7	CASSRKQGITYEQYF	TGTGCCAGCAGCCGAAAACAGGGGATCACCTACGAGCAGTACTTC
TRBV5-1	NA	NA	TRBJ2-2	CASSGGTANTGELFF	TGCGCCAGCAGCGGAGGGACAGCGAACACCGGGGAGCTGTTTTTT
TRBV7-9	few	NA	TRBJ1-1	CASSSNQRAFF	TGTGCCAGCAGCTCGAATCAAAGAGCTTTCTTT
TRBV28	NA	NA	TRBJ2-3	CASSTAGPTDTQYF	TGTGCCAGCAGTACAGCGGGTCCCACAGATACGCAGTATTTT
TRBV28	NA	TRBD2	TRBJ2-2	CASLTSGGVGELFF	TGTGCCAGTCTGACTAGCGGGGGGGTCGGGGAGCTGTTTTTT
TRBV9	NA	TRBD1	TRBJ2-7	CASSVDGQGTYEQYF	TGTGCCAGCAGCGTAGACGGACAGGGGACCTACGAGCAGTACTTC
TRBV7-9	NA	NA	TRBJ2-1	CASRPTRAKTYNEQFF	TGTGCCAGCAGGCCCACTCGAGCGAAGACCTACAATGAGCAGTTCTTC
TRBV4-1	NA	NA	TRBJ1-2	CASSQDAAGGLGGYTF	TGCGCCAGCAGCCAAGACGCCGCCGGAGGTCTGGGAGGCTACACCTTC
TRBV9	NA	NA	TRBJ2-2	CASSPDVYTGELFF	TGTGCCAGCAGCCCAGACGTGTACACCGGGGAGCTGTTTTTT
TRBV30	NA	NA	TRBJ2-3	CAWSAGAGDTQYF	TGTGCCTGGAGCGCAGGGGCAGGGGATACGCAGTATTTT
TRBV7-9	NA	TRBD1	TRBJ1-2	CASSLSLGGRSPPNYGYTF	TGTGCCAGCAGCTTGAGTCTAGGGGGCAGGAGCCCTCCTAACTATGGCTACACCTTC
TRBV12-3/TRBV12-4	NA	TRBD2	TRBJ2-1	CASRPLALAGGHEQFF	TGTGCCAGCAGACCTCTGGCACTAGCGGGGGGGCATGAGCAGTTCTTC
TRBV28	NA	NA	TRBJ1-2	CASSFIDRNYGYTF	TGTGCCAGCAGTTTTATTGACAGGAACTATGGCTACACCTTC
TRBV6-6	NA	TRBD2	TRBJ2-7	CASRPAGVSYEQYF	TGTGCCAGCAGGCCCGCGGGAGTCTCCTACGAGCAGTACTTC
TRBV6-6	few	NA	TRBJ2-5	CASRKSASQETQYF	TGTGCCAGCAGGAAGTCGGCCAGCCAAGAGACCCAGTACTTC
TRBV2	NA	TRBD1	TRBJ1-1	CASRNGQGGRAFF	TGTGCCAGCAGGAATGGACAGGGCGGAAGGGCTTTCTTT
TRBV7-9	many	NA	TRBJ2-7	CASSPGTHPYEQYF	TGTGCCAGCAGCCCCGGGACCCATCCCTACGAGCAGTACTTC
TRBV7-7	NA	NA	TRBJ2-3	CASRRSSDPTQYF	TGTGCTAGCAGACGATCTAGCGATCCGACGCAGTATTTT
TRBV7-8	NA	NA	TRBJ2-1	CASSLIGANRRQFF	TGTGCCAGCAGCTTAATCGGAGCTAACAGGAGGCAGTTCTTC
TRBV28	NA	TRBD2	TRBJ2-7	CASTESGGWSSYEQYF	TGTGCCAGCACGGAAAGCGGGGGCTGGAGCTCCTACGAGCAGTACTTC